A single sample is the source of the 19 T cell receptor beta chains below, sequenced in a study of blood T cell repertoires in COVID-19. Only in-frame clones appear in the TCRdb table, and some are missing; sequencing was by immunoSEQ multiplex PCR. This sample has 99,000 or so clones, with roughly 86% found just once. Input material: peripheral blood. The receptors were sampled from an older woman in a cohort sampled during active or convalescent COVID-19.

The chain is built from TRBV19 and TRBJ2-2, with D possibly matching TRBD2 (5 bases). Per the germline V gene, CDR1 is LNHDA and CDR2 is SQIVND (reference sequence). The CDR3 runs 15 residues. V lost 7 bases and J 3 bases, leaving 15 bases between the germline ends. The DNA of the CDR3 is TGTGCCAGTACATCCCCTAGCCCTTACACCGGGGAGCTGTTTTTT. This gives the protein CASTSPSPYTGELFF.

V and J are TRBV19 and TRBJ1-2; 9 nucleotides agree with TRBD1. Per germline, CDR1 LNHDA and CDR2 SQIVND (reference sequence). The CDR3 is 15 amino acids. V was clipped by 5 bases and J by 8 bases; unmatched bases: 12. CDR3 loop: CASSPPDRGVVGYTF. DNA of the CDR3: TGTGCCAGTAGTCCACCGGACAGGGGAGTGGTGGGCTACACCTTC. Combining the CDR3 with reference TRBV19 and TRBJ1-2 gives the whole variable domain DGGITQSPKYLFRKEGQNVTLSCEQNLNHDAMYWYRQDPGQGLRLIYYSQIVNDFQKGDIAEGYSVSREKKESFPLTVTSAQKNPTAFYLCASSPPDRGVVGYTFGSGTRLTVV.

The V gene is TRBV24-1, the J gene TRBJ1-5; D might be TRBD1 (6 bases). This CDR3 region has 17 residues. The germline V and J ends were trimmed by 5 bases and 0 bases, with 16 bases remaining between them. Germline lookup yields CDR1 KGHDR and CDR2 SFDVKD. The CDR3: CATSAKWDKYSNQPQHF. The CDR3 bases are TGTGCCACCAGTGCCAAATGGGACAAGTATAGCAATCAGCCCCAGCATTTT.

The CDR3 loop reads CASRLDSGVYNEQFF. CDR3 nucleotide sequence: TGCGCCAGCAGACTAGATTCAGGGGTCTACAATGAGCAGTTCTTC. This chain joins TRBV5-1 and TRBJ2-1; tentatively, D is TRBD1 (6 bases). This CDR3 spans 15 amino acids. Trimming removed 5 bases from V and 3 bases from J, with 15 bases in between. The V gene's germline CDR1 is SGHRS and CDR2 YFSETQ.

This chain joins TRBV10-3 and TRBJ1-6, with D possibly TRBD1 on 6 matching bases. Trimming pared 3 bases from V and 13 bases from J, leaving 25 bases between. The CDR3 consists of 17 residues. CDR1 is ENHRY, CDR2 SYGVKD, per germline. CDR3 DNA sequence: TGTGCCATCAGTGAAGGGGACCTGAGGGGGATAATTCACCCCCTCCACTTT. It codes for CAISEGDLRGIIHPLHF.

The chain has TRBV5-5 and TRBJ1-2; a weak D match, TRBD1 (5 bases). Trimming removed 0 bases at V and 5 bases at J, with 14 bases between. The CDR3 runs to 15 residues. From germline, CDR1 is SGHKS and CDR2 YYEKEE (reference sequence). The CDR3 loop reads CASSLEVGLGYGYTF. Here the CDR3 DNA reads TGTGCCAGCAGCTTGGAGGTGGGGCTTGGGTATGGCTACACCTTC.

The V and J genes are TRBV10-3 and TRBJ1-1; possibly TRBD1 for D (6 bases). There are 13 residues in the CDR3. Germline V gene sequence: CDR1 ENHRY, CDR2 SYGVKD. The CDR3 loop reads CAMGAGLFTEAFF. The CDR3 nucleotides are TGTGCGATGGGGGCAGGCCTATTCACTGAAGCTTTCTTT.

The V call is TRBV28, the J call TRBJ2-6; D not resolved. The CDR3 covers 15 residues. The germline gives CDR1 MDHEN, CDR2 SYDVKM. This CDR3 is CGTGEALGGANVLTF. The CDR3 DNA follows: TGTGGCACGGGTGAGGCCTTAGGAGGGGCCAACGTCCTGACTTTC.

The chain employs TRBV30 and TRBJ1-1, with a weak D call TRBD1 (6 bases). Germline V lookup: CDR1 GTSNPN, CDR2 SVGIG (reference sequence). The CDR3 consists of 14 residues. Trimming took 8 bases from V and 5 from J, leaving 21 bases between them. The CDR3 DNA sequence: TGTGCCGTAAGGGAGGTCGGGAGGGGGACTGAAGCTTTCTTT. Protein sequence: CAVREVGRGTEAFF.

DNA for the CDR3: TGTGCCACCTCGGGGGGTAGGTCCTACGAGCAGTACTTC. Encoded protein: CATSGGRSYEQYF. The V call is TRBV19, the J call TRBJ2-7, with TRBD2 matching over 7 bases. This CDR3 region has 13 residues. V was pared by 10 bases and J by 1 base, with 7 bases of the junction left unmatched. The germline CDR1 and CDR2 sequences are LNHDA and SQIVND (reference sequence).

The rearrangement uses TRBV3-1 (or the pseudogene TRBV3-2) and TRBJ2-1; 8 bases line up with TRBD1. CDR1 and CDR2 from the germline V gene are LGHDT and YNNKEL (reference sequence). The CDR3 is made up of 12 amino acids. Losses at the gene ends were 5 bases for V and 14 bases for J; bases not matched to a gene: 8. The CDR3 spells CASSSSTGGEFF. The CDR3 region has the DNA TGTGCCAGCAGCTCATCTACAGGGGGAGAGTTCTTC.

The chain has TRBV6-1 and TRBJ1-6; D gene uncertain. Trimming cost V 0 bases and J 7 bases, with 7 bases left between them. The germline V gene has CDR1 MNHNS and CDR2 SASEGT. The CDR3 runs 14 residues. The DNA for the CDR3 is TGTGCCAGCAGTGAAGCAGCCTCGAATTCACCCCTCCACTTT. Translating gives CASSEAASNSPLHF.

This chain links TRBV6-5 with TRBJ2-1; the match to TRBD2 covers 8 bases. With 2 bases clipped from V and 7 bases from J, the junction kept 1 base outside the gene matches. The V gene's germline CDR1 is MNHEY and CDR2 SVGAGI. The CDR3 spans 13 residues. CDR3 sequence (DNA): TGTGCCAGCAGTTACACTAGCGGTAATGAGCAGTTCTTC. This sequence encodes CASSYTSGNEQFF.

Here the CDR3 DNA reads TGTGCCATCTCCGTAGGCGGAGAGACCCAGTACTTC. Its translation: CAISVGGETQYF. The rearrangement links TRBV10-3 to TRBJ2-5; no firm D call. This CDR3 has 12 amino acids. The V end lost 8 bases, the J end lost 4 bases, and 11 bases lay between the germline ends. CDR1 and CDR2 (germline): ENHRY, SYGVKD.

V gene TRBV6-4 combines with J gene TRBJ2-5; 9 bases agree with TRBD1. Germline V gene data show CDR1 as MRHNA and CDR2 as SNTAGT. V lost 6 bases, J lost 5 bases, and 10 bases stayed unmatched. The CDR3 is 15 residues long. The CDR3 protein is CASSRVQGASETQYF. The CDR3 DNA sequence: TGTGCCAGCAGCAGAGTACAGGGGGCATCGGAGACCCAGTACTTC.

This sequence joins TRBV6-5 and TRBJ1-3; no firm D call. CDR3 length: 14 amino acids. Germline V gene sequence: CDR1 MNHEY, CDR2 SVGAGI. V lost 6 bases, J lost 2 bases, and 11 bases lay in between. CDR3 nucleotide sequence: TGTGCCAGCAGCCTTCAGGTAGCTGGAAACACCATATATTTT. Translated: CASSLQVAGNTIYF.

The chain links TRBV13 to TRBJ2-6; TRBD1 agrees at 8 bases. Germline CDR1 PRHDT, CDR2 FYEKMQ (reference sequence). CDR3 length: 17 amino acids. The junction had 8 bases not matched to a gene; V was cut back by 3 bases and J by 4 bases. CDR3 amino acids: CASSLRTGSGGANVLTF. As DNA, the CDR3 is TGTGCCAGCAGCTTGAGGACAGGGTCGGGCGGGGCCAACGTCCTGACTTTC.

V gene TRBV12-3 or TRBV12-4 combines with J gene TRBJ1-2, with 7 nucleotides matching TRBD1. The CDR3 consists of 13 residues. V trimming: 5 bases; J trimming: 5 bases; junction bases outside the gene matches: 5. The CDR3 spells CASSRDSSYGYTF. Here the CDR3 DNA reads TGTGCCAGCAGTAGGGACAGCTCTTATGGCTACACCTTC.

The genes are TRBV20-1 and TRBJ1-3; D ambiguous. The V and J ends lost 6 bases and 2 bases respectively, with 5 bases between them. The CDR3 length is 11 residues. Per germline, CDR1 DFQATT and CDR2 SNEGSKA (reference sequence). The CDR3: CSALTGNTIYF. The DNA of the CDR3 is TGCAGTGCCCTTACTGGAAACACCATATATTTT.